These T cell receptor beta chains were read from a single sample in a study of monozygotic twins with cystic fibrosis. Profiled with immunoSEQ multiplex PCR; TCRdb holds only in-frame clones, not every one. The data show 30,000 to 35,000 clones, roughly three fifths seen once. Sequenced: blood. The origin of the receptors is a girl aged 5-17 years with cystic fibrosis. Both conserved end residues are part of each CDR3. D genes are given only for firm matches. Clone size, where shown, is once, few, many, or a class for clones that have expanded.

>-|TRBD2|TRBV4-1|TRBJ2-5
TGCGCCAGCAGCCAGGGGACTAGCGGTCAGACCCAGTACTTC
CASSQGTSGQTQYF
>once|-|TRBV11-3|TRBJ2-3
TGTGCCAGCAGCCGCAGCCTCACAGATACGCAGTATTTT
CASSRSLTDTQYF
>-|-|TRBV9|TRBJ1-2
TGTGCCAGCAGCACCCAAGGGCTTCGAGGGGGCTACACCTTC
CASSTQGLRGGYTF
>few|-|TRBV28|TRBJ1-2
TGTGCCAGCAGCGGTGTTAACTATGGCTACACCTTC
CASSGVNYGYTF
>-|TRBD2|TRBV4-2|TRBJ2-3
TGTGCCAGCAGCCAGACTAGCGGGAGTACAGATACGCAGTATTTT
CASSQTSGSTDTQYF
>-|-|TRBV11-2|TRBJ1-2
TGTGCCAGCAGCCCAAGCTATGGCTACACCTTC
CASSPSYGYTF
>-|-|TRBV19|TRBJ1-4
TGTGCCAGTAGTATCGAGGGGAAGTTCGATGAAAAACTGTTTTTT
CASSIEGKFDEKLFF
>-|-|TRBV29-1|TRBJ2-3
TGCAGCGTTACCAAGACGGACCTTCGGTCGGATACGCAGTATTTT
CSVTKTDLRSDTQYF
>-|TRBD2|TRBV5-4|TRBJ2-7
TGTGCCAGCAGCCGACTAGCGGGAGGCTTCTACGAGCAGTACTTC
CASSRLAGGFYEQYF
>-|-|TRBV15|TRBJ1-5
TGTGCCACCAGCAGAGACAGGGAAGTAAAGCCCCAGCATTTT
CATSRDREVKPQHF
>-|TRBD2|TRBV5-4|TRBJ2-3
TGTGCCAGCAGCGGACTAGCGGGCTCAAGCACAGATACGCAGTATTTT
CASSGLAGSSTDTQYF
>-|-|TRBV5-6|TRBJ1-5
TGTGCCAGCAGCTTGGCTGGGACACTCTATAGCAATCAGCCCCAGCATTTT
CASSLAGTLYSNQPQHF
>once|TRBD1|TRBV6-5|TRBJ2-3
TGTGCCAGCAGAGGGGACAGGAGGACCACAGATACGCAGTATTTT
CASRGDRRTTDTQYF
>-|-|TRBV29-1|TRBJ2-7
TGCAGCGGCGCTAACAGCTACTACGAGCAGTACTTC
CSGANSYYEQYF
>-|-|TRBV7-8|TRBJ2-4
TGTGCCAGCAGCCCCACAGTCGCCAAAAACATTCAGTACTTC
CASSPTVAKNIQYF
>few|-|TRBV7-9|TRBJ2-1
TGTGCCAGCAGCCAGCCGGCCTACAATGAGCAGTTCTTC
CASSQPAYNEQFF
>few|-|TRBV6-1|TRBJ1-1
TGTGCCATCCAACGCGTGGGTACGGATGACACTGAAGCTTTCTTT
CAIQRVGTDDTEAFF
>-|-|TRBV5-4|TRBJ2-1
TGTGCCAGCAGCTTGGAGACCGTAGTAGATGAGCAGTTCTTC
CASSLETVVDEQFF
>-|TRBD2|TRBV18|TRBJ2-5
TGTGCCAGCTCACCAGGGTTAGCGGGAGTTGAGACCCAGTACTTC
CASSPGLAGVETQYF
>-|-|TRBV5-1|TRBJ1-1
TGCGCCAGCAAGCTTGGGTTAGACACTGAAGCTTTCTTT
CASKLGLDTEAFF
>-|-|TRBV5-1|TRBJ2-2
TGCGCCAGCAGCTTGAGTGCGCCGACCGGGGAGCTGTTTTTT
CASSLSAPTGELFF
>-|TRBD2|TRBV2|TRBJ2-1
TGTGCCAGCCACCAGCGGGACTCCTACAATGAGCAGTTCTTC
CASHQRDSYNEQFF
>few|-|TRBV6-5|TRBJ1-1
TGTGCCAGCAGTTACGGCTTGCTGAACACTGAAGCTTTCTTT
CASSYGLLNTEAFF
>few|TRBD1|TRBV6-5|TRBJ1-5
TGTGCCAGCAGAAGTCGACAGGGTCCTCAGCCCCAGCATTTT
CASRSRQGPQPQHF
>-|-|TRBV6-6|TRBJ1-1
TGTGCCAGCAGTTACGATCCTCCGTGGGCTGAAGCTTTCTTT
CASSYDPPWAEAFF
>-|-|TRBV9|TRBJ2-1
TGTGCCAGCAGCGTAGGGGCCTCGAGCCTGACTAATGAGCAGTTCTTC
CASSVGASSLTNEQFF
>-|TRBD2|TRBV30|TRBJ2-1
TGTGCCTGGACCCCCCCCGGGAGGCGAGGAAATGAGCAGTTCTTC
CAWTPPGRRGNEQFF
>few|-|TRBV6-1|TRBJ2-7
TGTGCCAGCAGTCTCGGGGAATTTTACGAGCAGTACTTC
CASSLGEFYEQYF
>-|TRBD2|TRBV6-5|TRBJ2-3
TGTGCCAGCAGTTACTCCCTAGCGGGCACAGATACGCAGTATTTT
CASSYSLAGTDTQYF
>-|-|TRBV4-3|TRBJ2-5
TGCGCCAGCAGCCAGGATACCGGGACGCAAGCCGGCGAGACCCAGTACTTC
CASSQDTGTQAGETQYF
>-|-|TRBV6-5|TRBJ1-2
TGTGCCACCTATTCCTATGGCTACACCTTC
CATYSYGYTF
>-|TRBD1|TRBV27|TRBJ1-1
TGTGCCAGCAGTTCGCACGCGGACAGGGCTGGGGGTGAAGCTTTCTTT
CASSSHADRAGGEAFF
>-|TRBD2|TRBV4-3|TRBJ2-1
TGCGCCAGCAGCCTGAGCGGGAGGGTCGACAATGAGCAGTTCTTC
CASSLSGRVDNEQFF
>-|TRBD2|TRBV19|TRBJ2-1
TGTGCCAGTAGTGGGCTAGCGGGATCCTACAATGAGCAGTTCTTC
CASSGLAGSYNEQFF
>-|-|TRBV5-1|TRBJ2-5
TGCGCCAGCAGCTTGGGTGGGGGGCGAGAGACCCAGTACTTC
CASSLGGGRETQYF
>few|-|TRBV28|TRBJ1-2
TGTGCCAGCAGTCCGAATCCCGGGACACTGTATGGCTACACCTTC
CASSPNPGTLYGYTF
>-|TRBD1|TRBV11-2|TRBJ1-4
TGTGCCAGCAGCTCAGACAGGGGGTTTAATGAAAAACTGTTTTTT
CASSSDRGFNEKLFF
>-|TRBD1|TRBV27|TRBJ1-2
TGTGCCAGCATGAGGAGAGGGGACAGACCCTATGGCTACACCTTC
CASMRRGDRPYGYTF
>-|-|TRBV30|TRBJ1-1
TGTGCCTGGGGCAGAAGAGACAGTGAAGCTTTCTTT
CAWGRRDSEAFF
>-|TRBD2|TRBV2|TRBJ2-1
TGTGCCGGAGCGACTAGCGGGAGGGCTTCCTACAATGAGCAGTTCTTC
CAGATSGRASYNEQFF
>-|-|TRBV5-1|TRBJ2-1
TGCGCCAGCAGCCTCCTAGCTGGAGGGTCCAATGAGCAGTTCTTC
CASSLLAGGSNEQFF
>-|TRBD2|TRBV9|TRBJ2-1
TGTGCCAGCAGCGTAGAACAAGGCGGGAGAGGCTCCTACAATGAGCAGTTCTTC
CASSVEQGGRGSYNEQFF
>-|-|TRBV6-1|TRBJ2-5
TGTGCCAGCACGACCTGGGAGACCCAGTACTTC
CASTTWETQYF
>-|-|TRBV9|TRBJ1-3
TGTGCCAGCAGCGTAGGAGCGGGGGGTTACTCTGGAAACACCATATATTTT
CASSVGAGGYSGNTIYF
>-|-|TRBV19|TRBJ1-1
TGTGCCAGTAGGGGCTGGGGTACAGGCGTGGGTACTGAAGCTTTCTTT
CASRGWGTGVGTEAFF
>-|-|TRBV20-1|TRBJ1-2
TGCAGTGCTAGAGGATATGGGGGCTACACCTTC
CSARGYGGYTF
>-|-|TRBV5-6|TRBJ1-5
TGTGCCAGCACCCTTAGGGGAACGAGCAATCAGCCCCAGCATTTT
CASTLRGTSNQPQHF
>-|-|TRBV9|TRBJ2-7
TGTGCCAGCAGCCCTGGCGACGTTCAGTACTTC
CASSPGDVQYF
>-|-|TRBV30|TRBJ1-4
TGTGCCTCGAACAGGTTTTCTAATGAAAAACTGTTTTTT
CASNRFSNEKLFF
>-|-|TRBV25-1|TRBJ1-3
TGTGCCAGCAGTGAATGGGGCAGGGAGAGGTCTGGAAACACCATATATTTT
CASSEWGRERSGNTIYF
>-|-|TRBV30|TRBJ1-2
TGTGCCTGGAGTCTACGGGGGGGCTATGGCTACACCTTC
CAWSLRGGYGYTF
>few|-|TRBV9|TRBJ1-1
TGTGCCAGCAGCTTACAGGGTAACACTGAAGCTTTCTTT
CASSLQGNTEAFF
>-|TRBD2|TRBV28|TRBJ2-7
TGTGCCAGCGGACTAGCGGACCGGGGCGAGCAGTACTTC
CASGLADRGEQYF
>-|TRBD2|TRBV2|TRBJ2-2
TGTGCCAGCAGTGCAGTTAGCGGGAGGGGCGGGGAGCTGTTTTTT
CASSAVSGRGGELFF
>once|-|TRBV29-1|TRBJ2-3
TGCAGCGTTGGGCTGGTCCTTCTAGGAGATACGCAGTATTTT
CSVGLVLLGDTQYF
>-|-|TRBV2|TRBJ1-1
TGTGCCAGCAGAGACATCGGAGGGATGAACACTGAAGCTTTCTTT
CASRDIGGMNTEAFF
>-|-|TRBV4-2|TRBJ1-5
TGTGCCAGCAGCCTCCGGGACACCCAGCCCCAGCATTTT
CASSLRDTQPQHF